These 20 T cell receptor beta chains were all obtained from the same sample, sequenced in a study of T-cell memory formation after mild COVID-19. Using its own MiXCR run on the 5' RACE reads, TCRdb lists one record per CDR3 protein. The repertoire includes some 160,000 distinct CDR3 sequences, 31% of them detected once, and around 12% sits in the top ten. The sample consisted of PBMCs or a T cell subset sorted from them (not recorded which). All receptors derive from an adult woman who had mild COVID-19 (a few samples of this study predate the infection). Cell type and time point are not known.

The table lists this clonotype with many counts. The V gene is TRBV5-1, the J gene TRBJ2-4; 14 bases match TRBD2. The length of the CDR3 is 20 residues. Germline-derived CDR1 and CDR2 are SGHRS and YFSETQ. V dropped 4 bases and J dropped 1; count of bases not matched to a gene: 13. The CDR3 spells CASSAYPGLAGVLAKNIQYF. In DNA, the CDR3 is TGCGCCAGCAGCGCATACCCGGGACTAGCGGGAGTCCTGGCCAAAAACATTCAGTACTTC.

The chain combines TRBV10-3 with TRBJ2-7, with a possible D match to TRBD1 (6 bases). The CDR3 has 14 residues. V lost 10 bases to trimming and J lost 2 bases, with 18 bases between them. CDR1 is ENHRY and CDR2 is SYGVKD in the germline V gene. CDR3 in DNA: TGTGCCACCAGGGACACAGGTACCCCCTACGAGCAGTACTTC. Its protein product is CATRDTGTPYEQYF.

The chain couples TRBV15 to TRBJ2-1; 11 nucleotides align to TRBD2. The germline gives CDR1 LNHNV, CDR2 YYDKDF (reference sequence). CDR3 length: 18 amino acids. The junction had 9 bases not matched to a gene; V was cut back by 1 base and J by 4 bases. This CDR3 is CATSRGYISGRVYNEQFF. The CDR3 DNA reads as TGTGCCACCAGCAGAGGATACATTAGCGGGAGGGTATACAATGAGCAGTTCTTC.

This clonotype was detected once. The CDR3 reads CASSHGDRPDEQYF. Here the CDR3 DNA reads TGTGCCAGCAGCCATGGGGACAGACCCGATGAGCAGTACTTC. The chain joins TRBV3-1 to TRBJ2-7; 7 bases match TRBD1. This CDR3 is 14 amino acids long. Unmatched junction bases numbered 9, after V lost 3 bases and J lost 7 bases. Germline CDR1 LGHDT, CDR2 YNNKEL (reference sequence).

The sample holds a few counts of this clonotype. V is TRBV7-2 and J is TRBJ2-1, with TRBD2 matching over 12 bases. Trimming at V came to 6 bases and at J to 7 bases, leaving 7 bases not matched to a gene. The CDR3 extends over 15 amino acids. Per the germline V gene, CDR1 is SGHTA and CDR2 is FQGNSA. In DNA, the CDR3 is TGTGCCAGCAGAACCGGACTAGCGGGAATGAATGAGCAGTTCTTC. This gives the protein CASRTGLAGMNEQFF.

This chain links TRBV4-3 with TRBJ1-4, with D possibly being TRBD1 (6 bases). Germline V gene lookup returns CDR1 LGHNA and CDR2 YSLEER. Trimming shortened V by 0 bases and J by 8 bases, and 13 bases separated the two germline ends. The CDR3 covers 15 residues. The CDR3 bases are TGCGCCAGCAGCCAAGAGGGGACATCCAGCGAAAAACTGTTTTTT. Its translation is CASSQEGTSSEKLFF.

The rearrangement uses TRBV18 and TRBJ2-6, with unresolved D. Germline CDR1 and CDR2: KGHSH and LQKENI. The CDR3 has 15 residues. Trimming cost V 2 bases and J 4 bases, with 9 bases left between them. The CDR3 loop is CASSPIGSGANVLTF. CDR3 nucleotide sequence: TGTGCCAGCTCACCAATAGGTTCAGGGGCCAACGTCCTGACTTTC.

The chain joins TRBV7-2 to TRBJ2-3; D perhaps matches TRBD1 (6 bases). The germline CDR1 and CDR2 sequences are SGHTA and FQGNSA. The CDR3 runs 13 residues. V lost 5 bases to trimming and J lost 6 bases, with 12 bases between them. The CDR3 bases are TGTGCCAGCAGCCTACAGGGCGTGGATACGCAGTATTTT. This encodes CASSLQGVDTQYF.

This clonotype has a handful of counts. The chain couples TRBV7-9 to TRBJ2-3; 9 bases are shared with TRBD1. After removal of 4 bases from V and 2 bases from J, the junction contained 7 bases not matched to a gene. CDR3 length: 16 residues. Per germline, CDR1 SEHNR and CDR2 FQNEAQ (reference sequence). The CDR3, as DNA: TGTGCCAGCAGCTGGACCGGGACAGGGTACACAGATACGCAGTATTTT. It yields the protein CASSWTGTGYTDTQYF.

V usage is TRBV5-1 and J usage is TRBJ1-2; 10 bases line up with TRBD1. Germline lookup yields CDR1 SGHRS and CDR2 YFSETQ. With V trimmed by 0 bases and J by 2 bases, 4 bases remained unmatched. The CDR3 is 16 residues long. CDR3 coding DNA: TGCGCCAGCAGCTTGGGGGCGGACAGGGGGAACTATGGCTACACCTTC. Protein: CASSLGADRGNYGYTF.

This chain joins TRBV5-1 and TRBJ1-1; no clear D. The CDR3 extends over 11 amino acids. Deletions cut 4 bases from V and 6 bases from J, with 7 bases between. Germline V gene lookup returns CDR1 SGHRS and CDR2 YFSETQ. In DNA, the CDR3 is TGCGCCAGCAGCAGAGGCCCTGAAGCTTTCTTT. Translating gives CASSRGPEAFF.

The CDR3 DNA reads as TGTGCCATCAGTGCCGGACAGGGGCAAGAGACCCAGTACTTC. Translating it yields CAISAGQGQETQYF. The rearrangement uses TRBV10-3 and TRBJ2-5, with TRBD1 identical over 9 bases. The CDR3 spans 14 residues. Germline loops: CDR1 ENHRY, CDR2 SYGVKD. Trimming took 4 bases from V and 2 from J; bases not matched to a gene: 2.

The sample holds one count of this clonotype. The V and J genes are TRBV2 and TRBJ2-3; tentatively, D is TRBD2 (5 bases). This CDR3 region has 14 residues. The V gene lost 3 bases and the J gene lost 4 bases, with 11 bases spanning the gap. Germline CDR1 reads SNHLY; CDR2 reads FYNNEI. DNA for the CDR3: TGTGCCAGCAGTGAGAGGCGGGTGTCAGATACGCAGTATTTT. It codes for CASSERRVSDTQYF.

The sample holds a few counts of this clonotype. The chain recombines TRBV3-1 with TRBJ2-1; the match to TRBD1 covers 7 bases. The CDR3 runs to 13 residues. V gave up 1 base and J gave up 10 bases; unmatched junction bases: 4. Per the germline V gene, CDR1 is LGHDT and CDR2 is YNNKEL (reference sequence). In DNA form, the CDR3 reads TGTGCCAGCAGCCAAGCGACAGGGTTAGAGCAGTTCTTC. This translates into CASSQATGLEQFF.

The chain is built from TRBV5-4 and TRBJ1-5, with 12 positions matching TRBD1. V shed 2 bases, J shed 1 base, and the junction held 4 bases outside the gene matches. Germline loops: CDR1 SGHNT, CDR2 YYREEE (reference sequence). The CDR3 consists of 17 residues. CDR3 in amino acids: CASSLGTGGRSNQPQHF. CDR3 bases: TGTGCCAGCAGCTTAGGGACAGGGGGCAGGAGCAATCAGCCCCAGCATTTT. The full variable domain, completed using reference TRBV5-4 and TRBJ1-5, is ETGVTQSPTHLIKTRGQQVTLRCSSQSGHNTVSWYQQALGQGPQFIFQYYREEENGRGNFPPRFSGLQFPNYSSELNVNALELDDSALYLCASSLGTGGRSNQPQHFGDGTRLSIL.

There are a few counts of this clonotype. The chain recombines TRBV7-8 with TRBJ1-1, with D possibly being TRBD1 (5 bases). Trimming stripped 4 bases from V and 10 bases from J, with 19 bases between. Germline-derived CDR1 and CDR2 are SGHVS and FQNEAQ. CDR3 length: 14 residues. The CDR3 DNA sequence: TGTGCCAGCAGCTCGCGTGCGGGGCAGCCAGTAGCTTTCTTT. This encodes CASSSRAGQPVAFF.

This clonotype has more than one count but fewer than ten. The V gene is TRBV21-1, the J gene TRBJ1-1; the table's D call TRBD1 went unverified against the DNA. TRBV21-1 constitutes a pseudogene. The CDR3 is 12 residues long. This CDR3 reads CASTGVGTEAFF. The CDR3 DNA is TGTGCCAGCACAGGGGTAGGGACTGAAGCTTTCTTT.

The CDR3 nucleotides read TGTGCCAGCAGTGAAGAAGAGACCCAGTACTTC. It codes for CASSEEETQYF. The chain links TRBV2 to TRBJ2-5; no clear D. The V end lost 1 base, the J end lost 3 bases, and 0 bases lay between the germline ends. The CDR3 length is 11 residues. The germline gives CDR1 SNHLY, CDR2 FYNNEI.

This chain joins TRBV6-1 and TRBJ2-3; a possible D gene is TRBD2 (5 bases). Germline CDR1 is MNHNS and CDR2 is SASEGT. V lost 6 bases, J lost 2 bases, and 12 bases lay in between. The CDR3 length is 14 residues. CDR3: CASSGITFTDTQYF. In nucleotides, the CDR3 is TGTGCCAGCAGCGGGATTACGTTCACAGATACGCAGTATTTT.

V and J are TRBV5-6 and TRBJ1-6; D is uncertain. V was pared by 0 bases and J by 3 bases, with 7 bases between. Germline CDR1 reads SGHDT; CDR2 reads YYEEEE. This CDR3 comprises 15 residues. This chain's CDR3 is CASSLGAFYNSPLHF. In nucleotides, the CDR3 is TGTGCCAGCAGCTTGGGTGCTTTCTATAATTCACCCCTCCACTTT.